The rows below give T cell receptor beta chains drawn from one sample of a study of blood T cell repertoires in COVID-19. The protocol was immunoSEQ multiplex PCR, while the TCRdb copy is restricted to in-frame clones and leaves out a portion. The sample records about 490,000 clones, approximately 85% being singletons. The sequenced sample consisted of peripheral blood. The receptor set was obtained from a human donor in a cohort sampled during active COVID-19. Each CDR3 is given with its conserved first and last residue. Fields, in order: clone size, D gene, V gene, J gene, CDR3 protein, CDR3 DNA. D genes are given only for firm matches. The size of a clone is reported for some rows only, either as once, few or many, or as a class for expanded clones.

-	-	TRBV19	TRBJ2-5	CASSRLEGQETQYF	TGTGCCAGTAGCCGCTTAGAGGGACAAGAGACCCAGTACTTC
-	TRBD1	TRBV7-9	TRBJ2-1	CASSLAPARGRNEQFF	TGTGCCAGCAGCTTAGCGCCGGCCAGGGGGCGAAATGAGCAGTTCTTC
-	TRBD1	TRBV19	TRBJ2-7	CASSIDYRGRPYEQYF	TGTGCCAGTAGTATAGACTACAGGGGCCGGCCCTACGAGCAGTACTTC
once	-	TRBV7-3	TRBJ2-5	CASSLTRQETQYF	TGTGCCAGCAGCTTAACGCGGCAAGAGACCCAGTACTTC
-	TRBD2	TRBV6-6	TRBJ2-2	CASSDLAGATTGELFF	TGTGCCAGCAGCGACTTGGCGGGAGCTACCACCGGGGAGCTGTTTTTT
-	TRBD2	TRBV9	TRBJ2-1	CASSVGSGAYNEQFF	TGTGCCAGCAGCGTAGGAAGCGGGGCCTACAATGAGCAGTTCTTC
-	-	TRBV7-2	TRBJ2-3	CASSLVGGSDTQYF	TGTGCCAGCAGCTTAGTCGGGGGTTCAGATACGCAGTATTTT
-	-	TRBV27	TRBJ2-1	CASSYRNNEQFF	TGTGCCAGCAGTTACAGAAACAATGAGCAGTTCTTC
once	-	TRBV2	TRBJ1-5	CASSPQAPEGQPQHF	TGTGCCAGCAGTCCTCAGGCTCCAGAGGGACAGCCCCAGCATTTT
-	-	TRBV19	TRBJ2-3	CASSNLLRGGTDTQYF	TGTGCCAGTAGTAATCTCCTGAGGGGGGGTACGGATACGCAGTATTTT
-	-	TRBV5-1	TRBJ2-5	CASSLNREETQYF	TGCGCCAGCAGCTTGAACAGAGAAGAGACCCAGTACTTC
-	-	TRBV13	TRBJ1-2	CASSIQNGYTF	TGTGCCAGCAGCATCCAGAATGGCTACACCTTC
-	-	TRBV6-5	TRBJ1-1	CASSYSPGMNTEAFF	TGTGCCAGCAGTTACTCGCCAGGGATGAACACTGAAGCTTTCTTT
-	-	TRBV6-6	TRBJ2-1	CASSPGSVTYNEQFF	TGTGCCAGCAGCCCCGGGTCGGTGACCTACAATGAGCAGTTCTTC
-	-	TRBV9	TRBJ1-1	CASSVETENTEAFF	TGTGCCAGCAGCGTAGAGACAGAGAACACTGAAGCTTTCTTT